These 6 T cell receptor beta chains were all obtained from the same sample, sequenced in a study of T-cell memory formation after mild COVID-19. TCRdb recomputed calls from the 5' RACE reads with MiXCR, one row per CDR3 protein. This table has about half a million distinct CDR3 sequences, roughly 18% appearing once. Material: PBMCs or a T cell subset sorted from them (not recorded which). The source of these receptors is an adult woman who had mild COVID-19 (a few samples of this study predate the infection). Cell type and time point are not known.

This chain links TRBV9 with TRBJ1-1, with D unresolved. V dropped 3 bases and J dropped 2 bases, with 11 bases sitting between them. The V gene's germline CDR1 is SGDLS and CDR2 YYNGEE. This CDR3 has 14 residues. The CDR3 region has the DNA TGTGCCAGCAGCGCGGGGTCCCTAAACACTGAAGCTTTCTTT. Amino acids: CASSAGSLNTEAFF.

This clonotype showed up many times. V is TRBV9 and J is TRBJ2-7; D remains ambiguous. V lost 0 bases to trimming and J lost 0 bases, with 7 bases between them. The CDR3 totals 14 residues. In germline, CDR1 is SGDLS, CDR2 YYNGEE. In DNA, the CDR3 is TGTGCCAGCAGCGTAGAAGGAAGCTCCTACGAGCAGTACTTC. Residues: CASSVEGSSYEQYF.

This clonotype was detected only once. The chain uses TRBV24-1 and TRBJ2-1, with 9 bases identical to TRBD1. Trimming cost V 5 bases and J 6 bases; bases outside gene matches: 13. Germline assignment: CDR1 KGHDR and CDR2 SFDVKD. The CDR3 is made up of 17 amino acids. The CDR3 nucleotides read TGTGCCACCAGTGGTAAACTACAGGGGGCTAGAGGCAATGAGCAGTTCTTC. Its translation: CATSGKLQGARGNEQFF.

This clonotype was counted at least ten times. V is TRBV28 and J is TRBJ2-3; 8 bases map to TRBD2. V shed 4 bases, J shed 5 bases, and the junction held 8 bases outside the gene matches. CDR1 and CDR2 from the germline V gene are MDHEN and SYDVKM. This CDR3 spans 15 amino acids. The CDR3 protein is CASSSAGGSGDTQYF. The DNA for the CDR3 is TGTGCCAGCAGTTCCGCGGGGGGCAGTGGAGATACGCAGTATTTT. Full variable domain (remainder filled in from reference TRBV28 and TRBJ2-3): DVKVTQSSRYLVKRTGEKVFLECVQDMDHENMFWYRQDPGLGLRLIYFSYDVKMKEKGDIPEGYSVSREKKERFSLILESASTNQTSMYLCASSSAGGSGDTQYFGPGTRLTVL.

The V call is TRBV27, the J call TRBJ1-4; weak D call: TRBD1 (5 bases). Germline V CDR1 and CDR2: MNHEY, SMNVEV (reference sequence). The V gene lost 2 bases and the J gene lost 2 bases, with 9 bases spanning the gap. The CDR3 loop spans 15 amino acids. The CDR3 nucleotides are TGTGCCAGCAGTTTAAGATGGGGGACTAATGAAAAACTGTTTTTT. This translates into CASSLRWGTNEKLFF.

This chain links TRBV13 with TRBJ2-5, with TRBD2 as a possible D gene (6 bases). CDR1 is PRHDT and CDR2 is FYEKMQ in the germline V gene (reference sequence). V lost 5 bases, J lost 3 bases, and 13 bases lay in between. CDR3 length equals 14 residues. The CDR3 protein is CASSHASEKETQYF. The CDR3, as DNA: TGTGCCAGCAGCCACGCTAGCGAGAAAGAGACCCAGTACTTC.